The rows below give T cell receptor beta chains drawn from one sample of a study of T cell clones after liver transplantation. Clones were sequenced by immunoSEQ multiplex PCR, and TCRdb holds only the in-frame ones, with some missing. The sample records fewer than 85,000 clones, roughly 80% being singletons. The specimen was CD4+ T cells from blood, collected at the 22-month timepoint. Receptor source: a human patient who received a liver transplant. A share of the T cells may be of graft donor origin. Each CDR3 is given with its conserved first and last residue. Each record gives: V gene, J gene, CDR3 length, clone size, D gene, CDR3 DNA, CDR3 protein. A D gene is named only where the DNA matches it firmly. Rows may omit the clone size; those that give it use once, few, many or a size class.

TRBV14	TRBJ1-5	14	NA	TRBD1	TGTGCCAGCAGCCAAACAGGGGAGAATCAGCCCCAGCATTTT	CASSQTGENQPQHF
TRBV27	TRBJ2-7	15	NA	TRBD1	TGTGCCAGCAGCTCTCCGGGACAGAGCTCCTACGAGCAGTACTTC	CASSSPGQSSYEQYF
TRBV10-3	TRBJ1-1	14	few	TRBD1	TGTGCCATCAGTGGGACAGGGGGGCTCACTGAAGCTTTCTTT	CAISGTGGLTEAFF
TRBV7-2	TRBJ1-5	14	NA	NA	TGTGCCAGCAGCTTCCGACGGGAAAATCAGCCCCAGCATTTT	CASSFRRENQPQHF
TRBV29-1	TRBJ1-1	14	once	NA	TGCAGCGTTGGTCGCGAGGCGGTAGTTAGTGAAGCTTTCTTT	CSVGREAVVSEAFF
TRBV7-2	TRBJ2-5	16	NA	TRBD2	TGTGCCAGCAGCTCACAGGGACTAGCGGATCAAGAGACCCAGTACTTC	CASSSQGLADQETQYF
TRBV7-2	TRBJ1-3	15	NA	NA	TGTGCCAGCAGCGTTACAGGTTTCTCTGGAAACACCATATATTTT	CASSVTGFSGNTIYF
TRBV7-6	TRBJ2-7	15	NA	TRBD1	TGTGCCAGCGGCCCCCCGGGACAGGGGGCGAACGAGCAGTACTTC	CASGPPGQGANEQYF
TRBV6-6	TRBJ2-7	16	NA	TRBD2	TGTGCCAGCAGTAGTAGGGGGACTAGCGGGAGCTACGAGCAGTACTTC	CASSSRGTSGSYEQYF
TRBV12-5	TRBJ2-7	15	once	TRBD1	TGTGCTAGTGGTTTTCCCTCGACAGGGCAGTACGAGCAGTACTTC	CASGFPSTGQYEQYF
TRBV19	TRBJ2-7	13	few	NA	TGTGCCAGTAGCCTCCGGGACACCTACGAGCAGTACTTC	CASSLRDTYEQYF
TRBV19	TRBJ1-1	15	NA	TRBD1	TGTGCCAGTAGTATCCCGGGACAGGGAGGCACTGAAGCTTTCTTT	CASSIPGQGGTEAFF
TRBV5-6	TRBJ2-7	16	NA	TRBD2	TGTGCCAGCAGCCCGGGACTAGCGGGATCGGGCTACGAGCAGTACTTC	CASSPGLAGSGYEQYF
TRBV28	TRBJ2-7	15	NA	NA	TGTGCCAGCAGTATCGGGCCTGGGGGATCCTACGAGCAGTACTTC	CASSIGPGGSYEQYF
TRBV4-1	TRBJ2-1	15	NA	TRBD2	TGCGCCAGCGGGACCGGACTAGTCGGGAACAATGAGCAGTTCTTC	CASGTGLVGNNEQFF
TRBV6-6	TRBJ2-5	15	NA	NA	TGTGCCAGCAGTCCCACTGTTGGCTCGGTGGAGACCCAGTACTTC	CASSPTVGSVETQYF
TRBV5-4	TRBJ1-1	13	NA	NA	TGTGCCAGCAGCCCCGTGCATGGGATCGAAGCTTTCTTT	CASSPVHGIEAFF
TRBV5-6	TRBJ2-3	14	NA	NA	TGTGCCAGCAGCTTGGGGGCCCCGGGAGATACGCAGTATTTT	CASSLGAPGDTQYF
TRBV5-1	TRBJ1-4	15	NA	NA	TGCGCCAGCAGCTTGGAGGGAGCAACTAATGAAAAACTGTTTTTT	CASSLEGATNEKLFF
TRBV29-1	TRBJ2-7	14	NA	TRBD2	TGCAGCGTATCCGGGACTAGCGGTACCTACGAGCAGTACTTC	CSVSGTSGTYEQYF
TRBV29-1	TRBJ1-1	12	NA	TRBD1	TGCAGCGCTAGCACAGGGGATACTGAAGCTTTCTTT	CSASTGDTEAFF
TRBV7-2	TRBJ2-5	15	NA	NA	TGTGCCAGCAGCTTAGCGGGTAGTGGGGTTGAGACCCAGTACTTC	CASSLAGSGVETQYF
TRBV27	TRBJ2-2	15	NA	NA	TGTGCCACACAAAGGGCGGGGTATAACACCGGGGAGCTGTTTTTT	CATQRAGYNTGELFF
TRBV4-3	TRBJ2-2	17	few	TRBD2	TGCGCCAGCAGCCCCATTAAAGAGGCGGGAGGCACCGGGGAGCTGTTTTTT	CASSPIKEAGGTGELFF
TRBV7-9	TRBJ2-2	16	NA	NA	TGTGCCAGCAGCTTACGATACGACCGGGGGACCGGGGAGCTGTTTTTT	CASSLRYDRGTGELFF
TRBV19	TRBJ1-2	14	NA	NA	TGTGCCAGTAGTATAGTCGGGCAGCCCTATGGCTACACCTTC	CASSIVGQPYGYTF
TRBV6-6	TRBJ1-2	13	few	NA	TGTGCCAGCACGGAGAGGTTGGGCTATGGCTACACCTTC	CASTERLGYGYTF
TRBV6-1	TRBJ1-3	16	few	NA	TGTGCCAGCAGTGTGGACCCTCCCCTCTCTGGAAACACCATATATTTT	CASSVDPPLSGNTIYF
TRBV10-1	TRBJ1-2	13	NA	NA	TGCGCCAGCCTCAGGGATACGGACTATGGCTACACCTTC	CASLRDTDYGYTF
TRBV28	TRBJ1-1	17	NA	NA	TGTGCCAGCACAGTTTCCGGACGGGTAGGGGTGAACACTGAAGCTTTCTTT	CASTVSGRVGVNTEAFF
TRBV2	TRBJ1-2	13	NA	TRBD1	TGTGCCAGCTGGGCAGGGGGGGATTATGGCTACACCTTC	CASWAGGDYGYTF
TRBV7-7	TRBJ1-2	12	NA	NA	TGTGCCAGCAGCCCAATCCCGGGGGGCTACACCTTC	CASSPIPGGYTF
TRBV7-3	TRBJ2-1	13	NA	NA	TGTGCCAGCAGCCAAAACAGGGACAATGAGCAGTTCTTC	CASSQNRDNEQFF
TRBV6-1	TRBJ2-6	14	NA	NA	TGTGCCAGCAGTGCCATACAGGGGGCCAACGTCCTGACTTTC	CASSAIQGANVLTF
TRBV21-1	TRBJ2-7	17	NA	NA	TGTGCCAGCAGCAAAGCGCCAGAGCGGGACTACTCCTACGAGCAGTACTTC	CASSKAPERDYSYEQYF
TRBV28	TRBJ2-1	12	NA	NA	TGTGCCAGCAGTTTTAACGGCAATGAGCAGTTCTTC	CASSFNGNEQFF
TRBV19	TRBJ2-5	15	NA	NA	TGTGCCAGTAGTATAGTGTTCTCGAGGGAAGAGACCCAGTACTTC	CASSIVFSREETQYF
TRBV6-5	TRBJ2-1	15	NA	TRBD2	TGTGCCAGCAGATCACTAGCGGGAGGGAGAAATGAGCAGTTCTTC	CASRSLAGGRNEQFF
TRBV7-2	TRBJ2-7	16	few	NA	TGTGCCAGCAGCTTAGCCGTGCACGATGGAGGCTACGAGCAGTACTTC	CASSLAVHDGGYEQYF
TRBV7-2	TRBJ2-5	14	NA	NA	TGTGCCAGCAGCTTGGGTAGGACTGGGGAGACCCAGTACTTC	CASSLGRTGETQYF